Listed below are T cell receptor beta chains from one sample, sequenced in a study of cytomegalovirus exposure and HLA in healthy donors. Measured with immunoSEQ multiplex PCR; TCRdb has only the in-frame clones, and not every one. The sample lists 95,000 to 150,000 clones, roughly 85% seen once, with around 3.5% in the top ten. The sequencing sample was made of PBMCs. All receptors derive from a woman aged 40 to 50 in good health and CMV-seropositive. CDR3s include the opening cysteine and the closing phenylalanine or tryptophan. A D gene is named only where the DNA matches it firmly. Clone size appears in some rows only: once, few, many, or a class for an expanded clone.

TRBV5-5	TRBJ2-7	NA	NA	CASRTRSSVSYEQYF	TGTGCCAGCAGGACGCGGTCTAGCGTTTCCTACGAGCAGTACTTC
TRBV9	TRBJ2-1	NA	TRBD2	CASSAGLAVGDEQFF	TGTGCCAGCAGCGCGGGACTAGCCGTCGGGGATGAGCAGTTCTTC
TRBV5-4	TRBJ2-1	NA	NA	CASSPGTNNEQFF	TGTGCCAGCAGCCCCGGGACAAACAATGAGCAGTTCTTC
TRBV6-1	TRBJ1-1	NA	NA	CASSESRRDRAFF	TGTGCCAGCAGTGAATCCCGCAGGGATAGAGCTTTCTTT
TRBV6-4	TRBJ1-1	NA	NA	CASSDRAGTEAFF	TGTGCCAGCAGTGACAGGGCGGGCACTGAAGCTTTCTTT
TRBV4-1	TRBJ2-1	NA	TRBD2	CASSISGGGPPWAQFF	TGCGCCAGCAGCATATCCGGGGGGGGCCCTCCATGGGCGCAGTTCTTC
TRBV4-1	TRBJ2-5	NA	NA	CASSQDRAGGYQETQYF	TGCGCCAGCAGCCAAGATAGGGCAGGGGGGTACCAAGAGACCCAGTACTTC
TRBV19	TRBJ1-1	NA	NA	CASSIQGRTEAFF	TGTGCCAGTAGTATCCAGGGGCGCACTGAAGCTTTCTTT
TRBV4-3	TRBJ2-5	NA	NA	CASSPLGGVQETQYF	TGCGCCAGCAGCCCGCTAGGGGGGGTTCAAGAGACCCAGTACTTC
TRBV4-3	TRBJ2-1	few	NA	CASSQVREGANEQFF	TGCGCCAGCAGCCAAGTGCGGGAAGGGGCGAATGAGCAGTTCTTC
TRBV5-5	TRBJ1-2	NA	NA	CASSLVFPDKFNYGYTF	TGTGCCAGCAGCTTGGTGTTCCCCGACAAATTTAACTATGGCTACACCTTC
TRBV5-1	TRBJ1-1	NA	NA	CASSLGGLNTEAFF	TGCGCCAGCAGCTTGGGAGGGTTAAACACTGAAGCTTTCTTT
TRBV28	TRBJ1-5	NA	TRBD1	CASENGQGFQPQHF	TGTGCCAGCGAGAACGGACAGGGGTTTCAGCCCCAGCATTTT
TRBV5-1	TRBJ1-1	NA	NA	CASSLQNRDTEAFF	TGCGCCAGCAGCCTACAAAACCGGGACACTGAAGCTTTCTTT
TRBV5-1	TRBJ1-1	NA	NA	CASSLGAENTEAFF	TGCGCCAGCAGCTTGGGGGCAGAGAACACTGAAGCTTTCTTT
TRBV10-3	TRBJ2-7	NA	TRBD2	CATRGRGLTSERRPEQYF	TGTGCCACCCGTGGGAGAGGACTTACTAGCGAGCGGAGACCCGAGCAGTACTTC
TRBV5-1	TRBJ2-7	NA	NA	CASSLRSSYEQYF	TGCGCCAGCAGCTTGAGGAGCTCCTACGAGCAGTACTTC
TRBV9	TRBJ2-5	NA	TRBD2	CASSAGTSGSNVETQYF	TGTGCCAGCAGCGCCGGGACTAGCGGGAGCAACGTAGAGACCCAGTACTTC
TRBV7-3	TRBJ2-7	NA	TRBD2	CASSLMGTSGSYEQYF	TGTGCCAGCAGCTTAATGGGGACTAGCGGCTCCTACGAGCAGTACTTC
TRBV6-6	TRBJ2-5	once	TRBD1	CASSGQVQETQYF	TGTGCCAGCAGTGGACAGGTCCAAGAGACCCAGTACTTC
TRBV28	TRBJ1-1	NA	TRBD1	CATGQRNTEAFF	TGTGCCACGGGACAGAGAAACACTGAAGCTTTCTTT
TRBV5-6	TRBJ2-3	NA	TRBD2	CASSSTGLAGDTQYF	TGTGCCAGCAGCTCTACGGGGCTAGCGGGAGATACGCAGTATTTT
TRBV5-5	TRBJ2-7	NA	NA	CASSLNVRGISYEQYF	TGTGCCAGCAGCTTGAATGTCAGGGGCATTTCCTACGAGCAGTACTTC
TRBV29-1	TRBJ1-2	NA	NA	CSVGILRVNYGYTF	TGCAGCGTGGGGATTCTCAGGGTAAACTATGGCTACACCTTC
TRBV7-3	TRBJ2-1	NA	TRBD2	CASRAASGRDNEQFF	TGTGCCAGCAGGGCCGCTAGCGGGAGGGACAATGAGCAGTTCTTC
TRBV10-3	TRBJ1-2	few	TRBD1	CASRTTTGTAIYGYTF	TGTGCCAGCCGTACGACCACCGGGACAGCGATCTATGGCTACACCTTC
TRBV7-9	TRBJ2-1	NA	TRBD1	CASSLTGQGGYEQFF	TGTGCCAGCAGTCTCACGGGACAGGGTGGTTATGAGCAGTTCTTC
TRBV21-1	TRBJ2-7	NA	NA	CASSKAIPGLGGGFYEQYF	TGTGCCAGCAGCAAAGCCATACCGGGACTAGGGGGTGGCTTCTACGAGCAGTACTTC
TRBV19	TRBJ1-1	NA	NA	CASSLGGPSFNTEAFF	TGTGCCAGTAGTTTGGGGGGGCCTAGTTTTAACACTGAAGCTTTCTTT
TRBV5-1	TRBJ1-4	NA	TRBD1	CASSPDPRGNNEKLFF	TGCGCCAGCAGCCCCGACCCCAGGGGGAATAATGAAAAACTGTTTTTT
TRBV5-6	TRBJ1-2	NA	TRBD1	CASSHPAGTGTYGYTF	TGTGCCAGCAGCCATCCCGCTGGGACAGGGACCTATGGCTACACCTTC
TRBV6-5	TRBJ2-7	NA	TRBD1	CASSYGDRLSSYEQYF	TGTGCCAGCAGTTATGGGGACAGGTTGTCCTCCTACGAGCAGTACTTC
TRBV30	TRBJ1-4	NA	TRBD1	CAWSGDRVTEKLFF	TGTGCCTGGAGTGGGGACAGGGTGACCGAAAAACTGTTTTTT
TRBV19	TRBJ2-1	NA	TRBD2	CASKHGTSGSNEQFF	TGTGCCAGTAAGCACGGGACTAGCGGGAGTAATGAGCAGTTCTTC
TRBV5-1	TRBJ2-1	few	NA	CASSLARSGAGASDEQFF	TGCGCCAGCAGCTTGGCGAGGTCGGGGGCGGGAGCGTCGGATGAGCAGTTCTTC
TRBV5-4	TRBJ2-7	NA	NA	CASSLPFRSDTQEQYF	TGTGCCAGCAGCTTACCTTTCAGGTCAGACACTCAGGAGCAGTACTTC
TRBV9	TRBJ1-6	NA	NA	CASSRRVGKGNNSPLHF	TGTGCCAGCAGCCGTCGGGTAGGGAAGGGGAATAATTCACCCCTCCACTTT
TRBV7-2	TRBJ2-5	NA	NA	CASSSHPRQYSDQETQYF	TGTGCCAGCAGCTCCCACCCGAGGCAGTACTCAGACCAAGAGACCCAGTACTTC
TRBV12-5	TRBJ2-1	NA	NA	CASGLGSLASLGEQFF	TGTGCTAGTGGTTTAGGTTCGCTGGCTAGTCTCGGTGAGCAGTTCTTC
TRBV2	TRBJ2-7	NA	TRBD2	CASSRGTSGRVGTYEQYF	TGTGCCAGCAGTCGGGGGACTAGCGGGAGGGTTGGGACCTACGAGCAGTACTTC
TRBV2	TRBJ2-1	NA	TRBD1	CASIVRDSSYNEQFF	TGTGCCAGCATCGTCCGGGACAGCTCCTACAATGAGCAGTTCTTC
TRBV6-5	TRBJ1-1	NA	TRBD1	CASSPQGPREAFF	TGTGCCAGCAGTCCACAGGGGCCCCGGGAAGCTTTCTTT
TRBV27	TRBJ1-1	NA	NA	CASSLRGGGLRNTEAFF	TGTGCCAGCAGTTTAAGGGGGGGCGGTCTCCGAAACACTGAAGCTTTCTTT
TRBV5-6	TRBJ2-7	few	TRBD2	CASSLFASGSPEQYF	TGTGCCAGCAGCTTGTTCGCTAGCGGGAGTCCCGAGCAGTACTTC
TRBV9	TRBJ1-2	NA	NA	CASSVDQDGFGYTF	TGTGCCAGCAGCGTAGATCAGGATGGCTTTGGCTACACCTTC
TRBV28	TRBJ2-2	few	TRBD1	CASSPGTDTGELFF	TGTGCCAGCAGCCCCGGGACAGACACCGGGGAGCTGTTTTTT
TRBV28	TRBJ2-7	NA	TRBD2	CASSSLSGSFDEQYF	TGTGCCAGCAGTTCCCTTAGCGGGAGTTTTGACGAGCAGTACTTC
TRBV5-1	TRBJ1-5	NA	NA	CASSLTGMRGGQPQHF	TGCGCCAGCAGCCTGACCGGGATGCGGGGTGGTCAGCCCCAGCATTTT
TRBV6-5	TRBJ1-2	NA	TRBD1	CASRLSDRRIGYTF	TGTGCCAGCAGACTCTCGGACAGGAGGATTGGCTACACCTTC
TRBV10-3	TRBJ2-1	NA	TRBD2	CAISEEGLAGGSYNEQFF	TGTGCCATCAGTGAGGAGGGACTAGCGGGAGGTTCCTACAATGAGCAGTTCTTC
TRBV5-1	TRBJ2-7	once	TRBD2	CASSLVFRAGVGYEQYF	TGCGCCAGCAGCTTGGTTTTTCGGGCGGGAGTAGGCTACGAGCAGTACTTC